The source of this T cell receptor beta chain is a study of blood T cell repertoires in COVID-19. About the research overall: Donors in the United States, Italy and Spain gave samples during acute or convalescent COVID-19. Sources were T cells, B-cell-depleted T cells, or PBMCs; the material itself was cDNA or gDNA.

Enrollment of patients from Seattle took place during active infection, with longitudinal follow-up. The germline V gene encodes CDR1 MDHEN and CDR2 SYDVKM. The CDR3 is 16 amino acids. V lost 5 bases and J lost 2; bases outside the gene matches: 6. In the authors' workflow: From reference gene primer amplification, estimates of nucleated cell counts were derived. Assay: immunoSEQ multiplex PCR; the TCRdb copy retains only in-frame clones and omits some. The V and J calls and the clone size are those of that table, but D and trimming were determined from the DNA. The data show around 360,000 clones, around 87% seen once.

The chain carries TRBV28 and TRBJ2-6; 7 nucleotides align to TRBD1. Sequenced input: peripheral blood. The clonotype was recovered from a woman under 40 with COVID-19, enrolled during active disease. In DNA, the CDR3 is TGTGCCAGCAGTCCCCCAGGGGGTCCTGGGGCCAACGTCCTGACTTTC. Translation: CASSPPGGPGANVLTF.